This record concerns one T cell receptor (beta chain) sequence. This sample is drawn from a study of cytomegalovirus exposure and HLA in healthy donors. With 60 Vbeta and 13 Jbeta primers, the PCR was carried out. This table comes from immunoSEQ multiplex PCR, and its TCRdb copy is limited to in-frame clones, with some not included. The table includes about 170,000 clones, around 78% detected once. The TCR was taken from a woman aged 50 to 65 in good health and CMV-seropositive. The sample taken for sequencing was PBMCs.

CDR3 sequence reads: CASLEGFSGRGGAQYF. As DNA, the CDR3 is TGTGCCAGTCTGGAGGGGTTCAGCGGGAGAGGAGGCGCGCAGTATTTT. The chain combines TRBV6-6 with TRBJ2-3; 8 bases align to TRBD2. This CDR3 comprises 16 residues. Germline V gives CDR1 MNHNY, CDR2 SVGAGI (reference sequence). With V trimmed by 9 bases and J by 10 bases, 21 bases remained unmatched.